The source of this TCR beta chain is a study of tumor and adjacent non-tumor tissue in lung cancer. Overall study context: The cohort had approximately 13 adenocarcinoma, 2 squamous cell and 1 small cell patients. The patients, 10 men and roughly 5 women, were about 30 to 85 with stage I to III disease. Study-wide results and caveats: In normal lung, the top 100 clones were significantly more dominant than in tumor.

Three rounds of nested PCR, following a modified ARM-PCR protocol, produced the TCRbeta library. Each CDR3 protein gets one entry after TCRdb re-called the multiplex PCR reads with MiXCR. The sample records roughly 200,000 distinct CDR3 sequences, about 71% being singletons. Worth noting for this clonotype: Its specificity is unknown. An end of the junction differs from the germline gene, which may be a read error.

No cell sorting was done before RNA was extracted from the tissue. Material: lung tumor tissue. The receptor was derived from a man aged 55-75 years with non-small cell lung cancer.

The CDR3 here is CVSSPPGLQSYEQYF. The CDR3 DNA reads as TGTGTCAGCAGCCCTCCGGGACTGCAATCCTACGAGCAGTACTTC. The J gene is TRBJ2-7, the V gene TRBV4-2, with D perhaps matching TRBD2 (6 bases). The CDR3 is 15 residues long. The V gene's germline CDR1 is LGHNA and CDR2 YNFKEQ.